Listed here are 20 T cell receptor beta chains from one sample, sequenced in a study of OX40 agonist ivuxolimab in advanced cancers. Libraries were prepared by immunoSEQ multiplex PCR; TCRdb keeps only in-frame clonotypes and omits some of them. The sample records 78,000 or so clones, roughly nine tenths being singletons. Sequencing was performed on CD4+ or CD8+ T cells sorted from blood, taken in a trial of the OX40 agonist ivuxolimab. The receptors shown here come from an adult with an advanced solid tumor such as melanoma, head and neck, liver or kidney cancer.

The chain has TRBV10-3 and TRBJ2-7; D ambiguous. CDR1 and CDR2 from the germline V gene are ENHRY and SYGVKD. The CDR3 is 11 residues long. V lost 3 bases, J lost 4 bases, and 4 bases lay in between. The CDR3 coding sequence is TGTGCCATCAGTGACCTTTACGAGCAGTACTTC. Protein sequence: CAISDLYEQYF.

DNA for the CDR3: TGCGCCAGCAGCTTGGGAGCAGGGTTCCCCTACGAGCAGTACTTC. Translating it yields CASSLGAGFPYEQYF. This rearrangement joins TRBV5-1 to TRBJ2-7; tentatively, D is TRBD1 (5 bases). Germline V gene sequence: CDR1 SGHRS, CDR2 YFSETQ. V lost 0 bases and J lost 2, with 12 bases in between. There are 15 residues in the CDR3.

The chain links TRBV11-2 to TRBJ1-3, with D unclear. The CDR3 is 15 amino acids. Trimming stripped 0 bases from V and 0 bases from J, with 6 bases between. Germline CDR1 is SGHAT and CDR2 is FQNNGV. The CDR3 sequence is CASSLDSGSGNTIYF. CDR3 sequence (DNA): TGTGCCAGCAGCTTAGATAGTGGCTCTGGAAACACCATATATTTT.

The chain couples TRBV6-1 to TRBJ1-3, with no clear D. Trimming cost V 2 bases and J 4 bases, with 15 bases left between them. CDR1 and CDR2 from the germline V gene are MNHNS and SASEGT. The CDR3 extends over 16 amino acids. As DNA, the CDR3 is TGTGCCAGCAGTGAAAGCGTGAGACCCGCCGGAAACACCATATATTTT. This sequence encodes CASSESVRPAGNTIYF.

The V call is TRBV27, the J call TRBJ2-3, with TRBD2 as a possible D gene (7 bases). The V gene's germline CDR1 is MNHEY and CDR2 SMNVEV (reference sequence). The CDR3 runs to 14 residues. Trimming removed 7 bases from V and 2 bases from J, with 13 bases in between. CDR3 protein: CASNPGGLTDTQYF. CDR3 DNA: TGTGCCAGCAACCCGGGGGGCCTCACAGATACGCAGTATTTT.

J is TRBJ2-7 and V is TRBV19; TRBD2 agrees at 7 bases. The CDR3 has 15 amino acids. The V gene end was trimmed by 5 bases and the J gene end by 0 bases; junction bases not matched to a gene: 7. In germline, CDR1 is LNHDA, CDR2 SQIVND (reference sequence). The CDR3 sequence: CASSWASGTSYEQYF. DNA for the CDR3: TGTGCCAGTAGTTGGGCTAGCGGAACCTCCTACGAGCAGTACTTC.

V gene TRBV6-5 combines with J gene TRBJ1-3; perhaps TRBD1 as D (5 bases). V lost 0 bases and J 3 bases, leaving 12 bases between the germline ends. Per germline, CDR1 MNHEY and CDR2 SVGAGI. CDR3 length: 16 amino acids. For the CDR3, the DNA is TGTGCCAGCAGTTACTCCGTGGGGGAGGTTGGAAACACCATATATTTT. This encodes CASSYSVGEVGNTIYF.

The V and J genes are TRBV11-2 and TRBJ2-7, with D tentatively TRBD2 (6 bases). The germline V gene has CDR1 SGHAT and CDR2 FQNNGV. This CDR3 comprises 14 residues. The germline V and J ends were trimmed by 3 bases and 1 base, with 10 bases remaining between them. CDR3 sequence reads: CASSLAAGSYEQYF. CDR3 DNA: TGTGCCAGCAGCTTGGCGGCGGGGTCCTACGAGCAGTACTTC.

The chain combines TRBV5-1 with TRBJ1-5, with D tentatively TRBD1 (6 bases). CDR3 length: 16 residues. Germline V CDR1 and CDR2: SGHRS, YFSETQ. V lost 0 bases and J lost 0, with 10 bases in between. The CDR3 loop is CASSLVGGASNQPQHF. CDR3 sequence (DNA): TGCGCCAGCAGCTTGGTGGGGGGGGCTAGCAATCAGCCCCAGCATTTT. The variable domain in full, completed from reference TRBV5-1 and TRBJ1-5, reads KAGVTQTPRYLIKTRGQQVTLSCSPISGHRSVSWYQQTPGQGLQFLFEYFSETQRNKGNFPGRFSGRQFSNSRSEMNVSTLELGDSALYLCASSLVGGASNQPQHFGDGTRLSIL.

V gene TRBV27 combines with J gene TRBJ2-2; tentative D call: TRBD1 (5 bases). Trimming pared 6 bases from V and 5 bases from J, leaving 19 bases between. The CDR3 runs 16 residues. Germline V gives CDR1 MNHEY, CDR2 SMNVEV (reference sequence). CDR3 DNA: TGTGCCAGCAGCCCCCTTGGACACCTTTTTACCGGGGAGCTGTTTTTT. Its protein is CASSPLGHLFTGELFF.

V usage is TRBV5-6 and J usage is TRBJ2-5, with 8 bases that match TRBD1. The length of the CDR3 is 16 residues. The ends lost 2 bases at V and 4 bases at J; junction bases unmatched: 10. Germline V gene lookup returns CDR1 SGHDT and CDR2 YYEEEE. The CDR3 region has the DNA TGTGCCAGCAGCTTATCAGGGGGCATGACTGGAGAGACCCAGTACTTC. Protein: CASSLSGGMTGETQYF.

The chain has TRBV15 and TRBJ1-1, with D perhaps matching TRBD1 (6 bases). The CDR3 runs 14 residues. V dropped 3 bases and J dropped 3 bases, with 11 bases sitting between them. The V gene's germline CDR1 is LNHNV and CDR2 YYDKDF (reference sequence). CDR3 nucleotide sequence: TGTGCCACCAGCAGGGGGGCATTGGACACTGAAGCTTTCTTT. Protein sequence: CATSRGALDTEAFF.

This clone was observed a handful of times. The CDR3 DNA sequence: TGCGCCAGCAGCCAAGATGGATACACTGAAGCTTTCTTT. It specifies CASSQDGYTEAFF. This chain connects TRBV4-1 to TRBJ1-1; D is ambiguous. Germline CDR1 reads MGHRA; CDR2 reads YSYEKL. With 0 bases removed from V and 3 bases from J, the gap between germline ends came to 5 bases. CDR3 size: 13 residues.

The chain carries TRBV5-5 and TRBJ2-7; D possibly corresponds to TRBD1 (6 bases). CDR1 and CDR2 (germline): SGHKS, YYEKEE (reference sequence). V was shortened by 1 base and J by 3 bases, with 14 bases between the two germline ends. The CDR3 covers 15 residues. The CDR3 nucleotides read TGTGCCAGCAGCTTGAATGACAGGATAATCTACGAGCAGTACTTC. It is translated as CASSLNDRIIYEQYF.

This rearrangement joins TRBV11-2 to TRBJ2-2, with D unresolved. Germline V gives CDR1 SGHAT, CDR2 FQNNGV. V lost 2 bases and J 4 bases, leaving 5 bases between the germline ends. The CDR3 extends over 13 amino acids. The CDR3 region has the DNA TGTGCCAGCAGCTTATTATTCACCGGGGAGCTGTTTTTT. Translating it yields CASSLLFTGELFF.

This clone was seen a single time. The V call is TRBV27, the J call TRBJ1-4; 7 nucleotides line up with TRBD1. The V segment lost 5 bases and the J segment 8 bases; nucleotides outside the gene matches: 14. The germline V gene encodes CDR1 MNHEY and CDR2 SMNVEV (reference sequence). The CDR3 covers 16 residues. CDR3 bases: TGTGCCAGCAGTGTATTACAGACAGGGTTGGGCGAAAAACTGTTTTTT. It encodes CASSVLQTGLGEKLFF.

This chain links TRBV5-1 with TRBJ2-5, with D maybe TRBD2 (6 bases). Trimming removed 7 bases from V and 0 bases from J, with 13 bases in between. Germline CDR1 is SGHRS and CDR2 is YFSETQ. This CDR3 is 14 amino acids long. CDR3 bases: TGCGCCAGCGCAGTACGGGGGAACCAAGAGACCCAGTACTTC. Translated: CASAVRGNQETQYF. Combining the CDR3 with reference TRBV5-1 and TRBJ2-5 gives the whole variable domain KAGVTQTPRYLIKTRGQQVTLSCSPISGHRSVSWYQQTPGQGLQFLFEYFSETQRNKGNFPGRFSGRQFSNSRSEMNVSTLELGDSALYLCASAVRGNQETQYFGPGTRLLVL.

Only one count was recorded for this clone. The rearrangement joins TRBV7-6 to TRBJ2-5, with D possibly matching TRBD1 (6 bases). Germline V gene sequence: CDR1 SGHVS, CDR2 FNYEAQ. The CDR3 length is 19 residues. Trimming stripped 3 bases from V and 0 bases from J, with 23 bases between. The CDR3 sequence: CASSFGATRRTGYQETQYF. CDR3 DNA: TGTGCCAGCAGCTTTGGGGCAACTCGTCGAACAGGGTACCAAGAGACCCAGTACTTC.

The chain couples TRBV14 to TRBJ1-5; D perhaps matches TRBD1 (5 bases). CDR3 length equals 16 residues. V lost 2 bases to trimming and J lost 4 bases, with 15 bases between them. Looked up from germline, CDR1 is SGHDN and CDR2 is FVKESK. The CDR3 here is CASSQWDRGGNQPQHF. The CDR3 DNA reads TGTGCCAGCAGCCAATGGGACCGGGGCGGGAATCAGCCCCAGCATTTT.

The chain links TRBV6-5 to TRBJ1-5; tentatively, D is TRBD1 (5 bases). The germline V and J ends were trimmed by 0 bases and 7 bases, with 13 bases remaining between them. CDR1 is MNHEY and CDR2 is SVGAGI in the germline V gene. The length of the CDR3 is 15 residues. CDR3 in DNA: TGTGCCAGCAGTTACTCAGGAGGGGAGGACCAGCCCCAGCATTTT. Translating gives CASSYSGGEDQPQHF.